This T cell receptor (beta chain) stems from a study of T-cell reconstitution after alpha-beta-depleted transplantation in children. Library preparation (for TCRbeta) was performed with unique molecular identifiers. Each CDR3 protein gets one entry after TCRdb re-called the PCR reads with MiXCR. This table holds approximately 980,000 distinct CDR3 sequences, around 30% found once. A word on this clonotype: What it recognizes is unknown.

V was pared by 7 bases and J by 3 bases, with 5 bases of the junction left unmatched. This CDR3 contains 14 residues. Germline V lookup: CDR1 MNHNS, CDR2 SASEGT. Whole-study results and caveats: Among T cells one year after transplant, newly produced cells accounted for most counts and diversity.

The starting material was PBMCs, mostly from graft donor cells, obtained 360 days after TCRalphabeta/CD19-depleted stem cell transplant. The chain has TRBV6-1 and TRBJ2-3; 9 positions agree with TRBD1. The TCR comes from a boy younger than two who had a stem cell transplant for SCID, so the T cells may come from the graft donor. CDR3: CASTRDRATDTQYF. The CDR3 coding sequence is TGTGCCAGCACCCGGGACAGGGCGACAGATACGCAGTATTTT.